A selection of T cell receptor beta chains follows, all from one sample in a study of blood T cell repertoires in COVID-19. Profiled with immunoSEQ multiplex PCR; TCRdb holds only in-frame clones, not every one. Of about 400,000 clones in the sample, approximately 86% were seen once. The specimen was peripheral blood. Source of these receptors: a human donor in a cohort sampled during active COVID-19. Both conserved end residues are part of each CDR3. The D gene is left open where the match is weak. Clone size is given for some rows only: seen once, a few or many times, or a class if the clone is expanded.

clone size	V gene	D gene	J gene	CDR3 protein	CDR3 DNA
NA	TRBV5-1	NA	TRBJ2-7	CASSHGTSYEQYF	TGCGCCAGCAGCCATGGGACATCCTACGAGCAGTACTTC
NA	TRBV19	NA	TRBJ1-1	CASSIQVNTEAFF	TGTGCCAGTAGTATACAGGTGAACACTGAAGCTTTCTTT
NA	TRBV6-4	NA	TRBJ1-4	CASSEQGDGKLFF	TGTGCCAGCAGTGAACAGGGTGACGGAAAACTGTTTTTT
NA	TRBV5-4	TRBD2	TRBJ2-7	CASSLEPSGAYEQYF	TGTGCCAGCAGCTTGGAACCTAGCGGGGCGTACGAGCAGTACTTC
NA	TRBV10-1	TRBD1	TRBJ2-1	CASRGQAGEQFF	TGCGCCAGCAGAGGACAGGCCGGTGAGCAGTTCTTC
NA	TRBV13	NA	TRBJ2-2	CASSQTTTGAKTGELFF	TGTGCCAGCAGCCAAACGACGACAGGTGCAAAAACCGGGGAGCTGTTTTTT
NA	TRBV7-9	TRBD2	TRBJ2-3	CASSLAAGADTQYF	TGTGCCAGCAGCTTAGCCGCGGGGGCAGATACGCAGTATTTT
NA	TRBV29-1	TRBD1	TRBJ2-3	CSVKTGTEGADTQYF	TGCAGCGTGAAGACCGGGACAGAGGGCGCAGATACGCAGTATTTT
NA	TRBV3-1/TRBV3-2	TRBD2	TRBJ2-7	CASSQGSGLAGISYEQYF	TGTGCCAGCAGCCAAGGTTCGGGACTAGCGGGGATCTCCTACGAGCAGTACTTC
NA	TRBV6-5	TRBD1	TRBJ2-5	CASRSTGGETQYF	TGTGCCAGCAGATCGACAGGGGGAGAGACCCAGTACTTC
NA	TRBV7-2	TRBD1	TRBJ2-2	CASSLAQGVVTGELFF	TGTGCCAGCAGCTTAGCACAGGGGGTGGTCACCGGGGAGCTGTTTTTT
NA	TRBV9	TRBD2	TRBJ2-1	CASSVADPTRTSGRGTPGDNEQFF	TGTGCCAGCAGCGTAGCCGACCCTACAAGGACTAGCGGGAGAGGTACCCCCGGCGACAATGAGCAGTTCTTC
NA	TRBV24-1	TRBD2	TRBJ2-1	CATSDLRGREGQNEQFF	TGTGCCACCAGTGATTTGCGGGGGCGGGAGGGCCAAAATGAGCAGTTCTTC
NA	TRBV19	TRBD1	TRBJ1-6	CASRSGQGGSPLHF	TGTGCCAGCCGGTCGGGACAGGGTGGTTCACCCCTCCACTTT
NA	TRBV6-5	NA	TRBJ1-5	CAIGQGSNQPQHF	TGTGCCATTGGCCAGGGGAGCAATCAGCCCCAGCATTTT
few	TRBV2	NA	TRBJ1-6	CASSEKTVASYNSPLHF	TGTGCCAGCAGTGAAAAGACAGTAGCATCCTATAATTCACCCCTCCACTTT
NA	TRBV30	NA	TRBJ1-4	CAWSRAGTQGF	TGTGCCTGGAGTCGGGCCGGCACCCAGGGCTTT
NA	TRBV19	NA	TRBJ1-6	CASSRRESSYNSPLHF	TGTGCCAGCAGTAGGCGGGAAAGCTCCTATAATTCACCCCTCCACTTT
NA	TRBV30	NA	TRBJ1-6	CAWSTPLSSYNSPLHF	TGTGCCTGGAGTACTCCACTGAGCTCCTATAATTCACCCCTCCACTTT
once	TRBV19	NA	TRBJ1-1	CASSPRQNTEAFF	TGTGCCAGTAGCCCCAGACAGAACACTGAAGCTTTCTTT
NA	TRBV5-1	TRBD2	TRBJ2-1	CASSLGLAGVRNEQFF	TGCGCCAGCAGCCTAGGACTAGCGGGAGTAAGGAATGAGCAGTTCTTC
NA	TRBV7-9	TRBD2	TRBJ2-1	CASSSVVLAGYNEQFF	TGTGCCAGCAGCTCCGTGGTATTAGCGGGATACAATGAGCAGTTCTTC
NA	TRBV2	NA	TRBJ1-2	CASARREGYGYTF	TGTGCCAGCGCAAGGCGGGAGGGCTATGGCTACACCTTC
NA	TRBV19	NA	TRBJ1-1	CASGAGVENTEAFF	TGTGCCAGTGGGGCAGGGGTGGAGAACACTGAAGCTTTCTTT
NA	TRBV28	TRBD1	TRBJ2-7	CASSPGQGYEQYF	TGTGCCAGCAGTCCAGGACAGGGTTACGAGCAGTACTTC
NA	TRBV5-4	NA	TRBJ2-1	CASSLAVLAEQFF	TGTGCCAGCAGCTTGGCCGTCCTAGCTGAGCAGTTCTTC
NA	TRBV9	TRBD2	TRBJ2-7	CASSVSGASYEQYF	TGTGCCAGCAGCGTAAGCGGGGCCTCCTACGAGCAGTACTTC
NA	TRBV7-2	TRBD2	TRBJ2-5	CASSSNGLEETQYF	TGTGCCAGCAGCTCTAACGGACTAGAGGAGACCCAGTACTTC
NA	TRBV19	NA	TRBJ1-4	CASSQGEKLFF	TGTGCCAGTAGCCAGGGGGAAAAACTGTTTTTT
NA	TRBV7-2	TRBD2	TRBJ2-1	CASRPTSVAGLQQFF	TGTGCCAGCAGACCCACCTCGGTAGCGGGACTCCAACAGTTCTTC
NA	TRBV6-6	NA	TRBJ2-7	CASSHTREPGDEQYF	TGTGCCAGCAGCCACACCCGGGAGCCCGGCGACGAGCAGTACTTC
NA	TRBV7-2	TRBD2	TRBJ2-3	CASSSQLGESGNTQYF	TGTGCCAGCAGTTCCCAATTGGGGGAGAGCGGGAATACGCAGTATTTT
NA	TRBV20-1	NA	TRBJ1-1	CSASPAGKAFF	TGCAGTGCTAGTCCGGCAGGGAAAGCTTTCTTT
NA	TRBV5-6	TRBD2	TRBJ2-3	CASSPGRWGTNYDTQYF	TGTGCCAGCAGCCCAGGTCGATGGGGGACTAATTACGATACGCAGTATTTT
NA	TRBV25-1	TRBD1	TRBJ2-1	CASSEPGQGVEQFF	TGTGCCAGCAGTGAACCCGGACAGGGGGTAGAGCAGTTCTTC
NA	TRBV2	NA	TRBJ2-5	CASRKDSIRQETQYF	TGTGCCAGCAGAAAGGACAGCATAAGGCAAGAGACCCAGTACTTC
few	TRBV13	TRBD2	TRBJ2-1	CASSSWPAGGRSSYNEQFF	TGTGCCAGCAGCTCCTGGCCAGCGGGGGGCCGAAGCTCCTACAATGAGCAGTTCTTC
NA	TRBV10-1	NA	TRBJ2-7	CASSKGSYEQYF	TGCGCCAGCAGCAAAGGGAGTTACGAGCAGTACTTC
NA	TRBV5-1	NA	TRBJ2-7	CASSSSSYEQYF	TGCGCCAGCAGCTCTAGTTCCTACGAGCAGTACTTC
NA	TRBV7-3	TRBD2	TRBJ2-3	CASSKSGGLSDTQYF	TGTGCCAGCAGCAAAAGCGGGGGGCTATCAGATACGCAGTATTTT
NA	TRBV7-2	TRBD2	TRBJ2-2	CASRHPGLNTGELFF	TGTGCCAGCAGACATCCGGGACTAAACACCGGGGAGCTGTTTTTT
NA	TRBV4-2	TRBD1	TRBJ1-2	CASSLSLSQGAEDYGYTF	TGTGCCAGCAGCCTAAGTCTAAGTCAGGGGGCCGAAGACTATGGCTACACCTTC
NA	TRBV19	NA	TRBJ1-6	CATSWGENAYNSPLHF	TGTGCCACCTCTTGGGGGGAGAACGCCTATAATTCACCCCTCCACTTT
NA	TRBV7-2	TRBD1	TRBJ2-7	CASSPGTGGGYEQYF	TGTGCCAGCAGCCCCGGGACAGGGGGCGGCTACGAGCAGTACTTC
once	TRBV4-1	TRBD2	TRBJ2-1	CASSQDRLAGGNEQFF	TGCGCCAGCAGCCAAGATCGACTAGCGGGGGGGAATGAGCAGTTCTTC
NA	TRBV7-8	TRBD2	TRBJ2-1	CASSPREIQAGVLGEQFF	TGTGCCAGCAGCCCACGTGAAATTCAAGCGGGGGTTTTGGGTGAGCAGTTCTTC
NA	TRBV11-2	TRBD1	TRBJ1-4	CASSRHLTGSREKLFF	TGTGCCAGCAGTCGACACTTGACAGGGAGTCGTGAAAAACTGTTTTTT
NA	TRBV27	NA	TRBJ2-2	CASSLALGGELFF	TGTGCCAGCAGTTTAGCCCTAGGAGGGGAGCTGTTTTTT
NA	TRBV21-1	NA	TRBJ2-2	CASSKEGTGGPKVNTGELFF	TGTGCCAGCAGCAAAGAAGGGACAGGGGGCCCAAAAGTTAACACCGGGGAGCTGTTTTTT
NA	TRBV2	TRBD1	TRBJ1-6	CASRGAGGEPLHF	TGTGCCAGCAGAGGAGCAGGGGGCGAACCCCTCCACTTT
NA	TRBV23-1	TRBD1	TRBJ2-7	CASRWVGTVTRALRNGQGEQYF	TGCGCCAGCAGATGGGTTGGGACAGTTACGAGAGCATTACGTAACGGGCAAGGAGAGCAGTACTTC
NA	TRBV11-3	NA	TRBJ2-3	CASSGNTDTQYF	TGTGCCAGCAGCGGCAACACAGATACGCAGTATTTT
NA	TRBV21-1	NA	TRBJ2-7	CASRRGSSYEQYF	TGTGCCAGCAGGAGGGGGAGCTCCTACGAGCAGTACTTC
NA	TRBV30	TRBD1	TRBJ1-5	CAWSVRNRGQGNQPQHF	TGTGCCTGGAGTGTACGAAACAGGGGGCAGGGCAATCAGCCCCAGCATTTT